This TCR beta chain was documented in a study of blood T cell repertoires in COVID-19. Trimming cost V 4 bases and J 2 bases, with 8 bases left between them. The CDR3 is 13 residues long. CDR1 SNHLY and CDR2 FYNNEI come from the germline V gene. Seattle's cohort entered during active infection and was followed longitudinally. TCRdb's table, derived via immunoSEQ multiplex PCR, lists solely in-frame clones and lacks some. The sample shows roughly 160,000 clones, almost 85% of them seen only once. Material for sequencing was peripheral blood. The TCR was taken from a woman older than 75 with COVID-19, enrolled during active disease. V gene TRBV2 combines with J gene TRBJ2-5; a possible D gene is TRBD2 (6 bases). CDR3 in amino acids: CASSGRGQETQYF. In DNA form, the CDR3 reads TGTGCCAGCAGTGGGAGGGGTCAAGAGACCCAGTACTTC.